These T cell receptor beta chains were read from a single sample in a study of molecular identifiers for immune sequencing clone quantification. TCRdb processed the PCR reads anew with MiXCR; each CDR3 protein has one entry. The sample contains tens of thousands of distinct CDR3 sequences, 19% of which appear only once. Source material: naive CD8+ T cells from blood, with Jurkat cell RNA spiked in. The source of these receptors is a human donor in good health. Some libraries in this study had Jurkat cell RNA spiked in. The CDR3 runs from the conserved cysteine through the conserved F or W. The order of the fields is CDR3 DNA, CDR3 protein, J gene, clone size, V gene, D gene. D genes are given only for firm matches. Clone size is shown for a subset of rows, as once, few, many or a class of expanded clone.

TGCGCCAGCAGCCAACGACAGAGTACTGAAGCTTTCTTT,CASSQRQSTEAFF,TRBJ1-1,many,TRBV4-1,-
TGTGCCAGCAGTTTAGTAGTGGGGAACACTGAAGCTTTCTTT,CASSLVVGNTEAFF,TRBJ1-1,many,TRBV12-3/TRBV12-4,-
TGTGCCAGCAGCTTAGCCCCCCTTACCAAGAAAGCTTTCTTT,CASSLAPLTKKAFF,TRBJ1-1,many,TRBV11-3,-
TGTGCCAGCAGTTTCGGGAACACAGATACGCAGTATTTT,CASSFGNTDTQYF,TRBJ2-3,many,TRBV12-3/TRBV12-4,-
TGTGCCAGCAGCCCGGTTTCGACGGACTACGAGCAGTACTTC,CASSPVSTDYEQYF,TRBJ2-7,many,TRBV7-6,-
TGTGCCACCAGTGATTATCAGGGGAGGAGAGATACGCAGTATTTT,CATSDYQGRRDTQYF,TRBJ2-3,many,TRBV24-1,-
TGCAGGGCTGGGACAGGGACCACTGAAGCTTTCTTT,CRAGTGTTEAFF,TRBJ1-1,few,TRBV29-1,TRBD1
TGTGCCAGCAGCCCAGCGGAAGGGTGGAACACCGGGGAGCTGTTTTTT,CASSPAEGWNTGELFF,TRBJ2-2,-,TRBV3-1,-
TGTGCCAGCAGCTTAGTTAGCGGGAGGGCCAGGGAGCAGTACTTC,CASSLVSGRAREQYF,TRBJ2-7,many,TRBV11-2,TRBD2
TGTGCCGTAACCGAGCGGGGGGGCGAGGTAGATACGCAGTATTTT,CAVTERGGEVDTQYF,TRBJ2-3,-,TRBV5-4,TRBD2
TGCGCCAGCAGCCAAGATGAGGGCACGAACACTGAAGCTTTCTTT,CASSQDEGTNTEAFF,TRBJ1-1,-,TRBV4-3,-
TGCAGTGCTAGAGATGTAGGCAGGGATCAGCCCCAGCATTTT,CSARDVGRDQPQHF,TRBJ1-5,many,TRBV20-1,-
TGTGCCAGCAGTCCTCGTATGGCGTTCTCCTACGAGCAGTACTTC,CASSPRMAFSYEQYF,TRBJ2-7,many,TRBV28,-
TGTGCCAGCAGCTCTAGCGGGGTCTACGAGCAGTACTTC,CASSSSGVYEQYF,TRBJ2-7,many,TRBV7-9,TRBD2
TGTGCCAGCAGCTTACCTCAGTCCCCCGGTCGGAACACTGAAGCTTTCTTT,CASSLPQSPGRNTEAFF,TRBJ1-1,-,TRBV7-9,-
TGTGCCAGCAGCTTGGAAGCAGGGGTGGAGAACTACGAGCAGTACTTC,CASSLEAGVENYEQYF,TRBJ2-7,many,TRBV7-9,-
TGTGCCAGCAGTGTGAGCGGGAGCTACGAGCAGTACTTC,CASSVSGSYEQYF,TRBJ2-7,many,TRBV2,TRBD2
TGTGCCAGCAGCTTGGCCGCGTCAAAGAGACAGGGGCTGGAAGCTTTCTTT,CASSLAASKRQGLEAFF,TRBJ1-1,many,TRBV5-6,TRBD1
TGTGCCAGCAGTCCCCCCAATGAGCAGTTCTTC,CASSPPNEQFF,TRBJ2-1,many,TRBV6-1,-
TGTGCCAGTAGTCCCCCGGATTGGCAGGACGATACCACCGGGGAGCTGTTTTTT,CASSPPDWQDDTTGELFF,TRBJ2-2,many,TRBV19,-
TGTGCCAGCAGGAGTACGCAGCAAGAGAATGAAAAACTGTTTTTT,CASRSTQQENEKLFF,TRBJ1-4,-,TRBV2,-
TGTGCCATTCAGACAGAAACAGATACGCAGTATTTT,CAIQTETDTQYF,TRBJ2-3,many,TRBV6-6,-
TGTGCCAGCAGCCCCCGGCGGTCGGGGGCAAGCGAGCAGTACTTC,CASSPRRSGASEQYF,TRBJ2-7,-,TRBV7-9,-
TGCAGCGTTGAGAACTTGCCCTCAGATACGCAGTATTTT,CSVENLPSDTQYF,TRBJ2-3,medium-sized,TRBV29-1,-
TGCAGTGCTATACAGGTGACCTACAATGAGCAGTTCTTC,CSAIQVTYNEQFF,TRBJ2-1,few,TRBV20-1,-
TGTGCCAGCAGGGAGACAGGGTCCTCCTACAATGAGCAGTTCTTC,CASRETGSSYNEQFF,TRBJ2-1,many,TRBV6-2/TRBV6-3,TRBD1
TGCGCCAGCAGCCAAGATTGGGGGGGGGCAGATACGCAGTATTTT,CASSQDWGGADTQYF,TRBJ2-3,many,TRBV4-3,TRBD2
TGCAGCGCCAGGGACAGGGGGCACAATGCTGGGCAAGCTTTCTTT,CSARDRGHNAGQAFF,TRBJ1-1,-,TRBV29-1,TRBD1
TGCGCCAGCAGCCAAGTCAGGACAGGAGAGACCCAGTACTTC,CASSQVRTGETQYF,TRBJ2-5,many,TRBV4-1,TRBD1
TGTGCCAGCAGTTCGGACGCCAATGCGTCCTATAATTCACCCCTCCACTTT,CASSSDANASYNSPLHF,TRBJ1-6,many,TRBV27,-
TGCAGTGCTAGAGATATGCGAGGGAGTCGGGACGAGCAGTACTTC,CSARDMRGSRDEQYF,TRBJ2-7,many,TRBV20-1,-
TGTGCCAGCAGCCCAACTAACTCGATTGCTCTATATGGCTACACCTTC,CASSPTNSIALYGYTF,TRBJ1-2,many,TRBV12-3/TRBV12-4,-
TGTGCCTGGAGTGACGGACTAGCGGGACCTTTCAACAATGAGCAGTTCTTC,CAWSDGLAGPFNNEQFF,TRBJ2-1,many,TRBV30,TRBD2
TGTGCCAGCAGCTTCTCGGCAGACCCTCGCTTC,CASSFSADPRF,TRBJ2-7,many,TRBV11-2,-
TGTGCCAGCACTGAAGGGCTCAATCAGCCCCAGCATTTT,CASTEGLNQPQHF,TRBJ1-5,-,TRBV12-3/TRBV12-4,-
TGTGCCAGCAGTGAAGTGACAATCGGCAGCACAGATACGCAGTATTTT,CASSEVTIGSTDTQYF,TRBJ2-3,many,TRBV6-1,-
TGTGCCAGCAGCTTTCCCACAGGGGGTGAAGATACGCAGTATTTT,CASSFPTGGEDTQYF,TRBJ2-3,many,TRBV7-6,TRBD1
TGTGCCAGCAGCTTAGGGGGTTTTGAGGCAGATACGCAGTATTTT,CASSLGGFEADTQYF,TRBJ2-3,many,TRBV7-2,-
TGTGCCAGCAGTGCTGACAGTGGAGGCTACACCTTC,CASSADSGGYTF,TRBJ1-2,many,TRBV6-2/TRBV6-3,-
TGTGCCAGCAGCCCAACAGGGAACAATCAGCCCCAGCATTTT,CASSPTGNNQPQHF,TRBJ1-5,many,TRBV12-3/TRBV12-4,-
TGTGCCAGCAGTGAAACTAGCGGGAGGATCCTCCACGAGCAGTACTTC,CASSETSGRILHEQYF,TRBJ2-7,-,TRBV2,TRBD2
TGTGCCAGCAGTCCCCGGCTTTCCTACGAGCAGTACTTC,CASSPRLSYEQYF,TRBJ2-7,-,TRBV28,-
TGCGCCAGCAGCTTGGAACAAGCGGGTCAGCCCCAGCATTTT,CASSLEQAGQPQHF,TRBJ1-5,many,TRBV5-1,-
TGTGCCATCAAAGGGGTCGGCCAAGAGACCCAGTACTTC,CAIKGVGQETQYF,TRBJ2-5,many,TRBV10-3,-
TGTGCCAGCAGTTCCCAAGACTATGCCGGGGTCGAGCAGTACTTC,CASSSQDYAGVEQYF,TRBJ2-7,-,TRBV28,-
TGTGCCAGCGCCCGACAGGGGGACTACGAGCAGTACTTC,CASARQGDYEQYF,TRBJ2-7,once,TRBV27,TRBD1
TGTGCCTGCCCAACGGGGGGTACGCACACCGGGGAGCTGTTTTTT,CACPTGGTHTGELFF,TRBJ2-2,many,TRBV30,TRBD2
TGTGCCAGCGGGACCTCCGGGACAGGGGTCTACGAGCAGTACTTC,CASGTSGTGVYEQYF,TRBJ2-7,many,TRBV6-5,TRBD1
TGTGCCAGCGGCACGTATGGAGGGATGGACGAGACCCAGTACTTC,CASGTYGGMDETQYF,TRBJ2-5,-,TRBV27,-
TGTGCCAGTAGTATCGGGGCTTCGGAACTGTTTTTT,CASSIGASELFF,TRBJ1-4,many,TRBV19,-